The 27 T cell receptor beta chains in this list originate from one sample, sequenced in a study of post-analysis software for immune sequencing data. Overall study findings and caveats: When patients were compared with controls, about five TRBV segments were more frequent, TRBV5-6, TRBV5-1 and TRBV20-1 among them.

Unique molecular identifiers had been added to the TCR beta cDNA libraries. From the PCR reads, TCRdb called clonotypes with MiXCR, one entry per CDR3 protein. The sample lists about 770,000 distinct CDR3 sequences; more than 45% were seen once. These receptors are not linked to any known antigen. Material for sequencing was blood. These receptors came from a girl between 5 and 17 years old with multiple sclerosis.

This clonotype was detected only a few times. The chain employs TRBV20-1 and TRBJ2-7; D possibly corresponds to TRBD1 (6 bases). CDR1 is DFQATT, CDR2 SNEGSKA, per germline (reference sequence). Trimming pared 0 bases from V and 2 bases from J, leaving 14 bases between. The CDR3 extends over 15 amino acids. CDR3 nucleotides: TGCAGTGCTAGAGACCCCTTTACAGGGACCTACGAGCAGTACTTC. Amino acid sequence: CSARDPFTGTYEQYF.

This chain connects TRBV7-9 to TRBJ1-2; D perhaps matches TRBD1 (5 bases). The CDR3 covers 14 residues. Between the trimmed V and J ends, which lost 5 bases and 2 bases, there was a span of 12 bases. The germline V gene encodes CDR1 SEHNR and CDR2 FQNEAQ (reference sequence). The CDR3 protein is CASSPPDRNYGYTF. As DNA, the CDR3 is TGTGCCAGCAGCCCCCCCGACAGAAACTATGGCTACACCTTC. The full variable domain, completed using reference TRBV7-9 and TRBJ1-2, is DTGVSQNPRHKITKRGQNVTFRCDPISEHNRLYWYRQTLGQGPEFLTYFQNEAQLEKSRLLSDRFSAERPKGSFSTLEIQRTEQGDSAMYLCASSPPDRNYGYTFGSGTRLTVV.

The rearrangement joins TRBV5-6 to TRBJ2-1, with D perhaps TRBD1 (6 bases). The length of the CDR3 is 16 residues. Germline V lookup: CDR1 SGHDT, CDR2 YYEEEE. V lost 3 bases and J 0 bases, leaving 13 bases between the germline ends. Here the CDR3 reads CASSWTVMSSYNEQFF. The CDR3 nucleotides are TGTGCCAGCAGCTGGACAGTAATGAGCTCCTACAATGAGCAGTTCTTC. Full variable domain (rest looked up from reference TRBV5-6 and TRBJ2-1): DAGVTQSPTHLIKTRGQQVTLRCSPKSGHDTVSWYQQALGQGPQFIFQYYEEEERQRGNFPDRFSGHQFPNYSSELNVNALLLGDSALYLCASSWTVMSSYNEQFFGPGTRLTVL.

This sequence joins TRBV27 and TRBJ2-7; TRBD1 aligns across 7 bases. The germline V gene encodes CDR1 MNHEY and CDR2 SMNVEV (reference sequence). This CDR3 has 16 residues. V gave up 4 bases and J gave up 6 bases; unmatched junction bases: 15. For the CDR3, the DNA is TGTGCCAGCAGTTCAAAACGAGGGGGCCAGGTAGTCGAGCAGTACTTC. Translation gives CASSSKRGGQVVEQYF.

The CDR3 region is CASSLGTGGASGQPQHF. In nucleotides, the CDR3 is TGTGCCAGCAGTTTAGGGACAGGGGGCGCTTCTGGCCAGCCCCAGCATTTT. V and J are TRBV28 and TRBJ1-5, with 12 nucleotides matching TRBD1. The V segment lost 2 bases and the J segment 7 bases; nucleotides outside the gene matches: 9. The CDR3 is 17 amino acids. From germline, CDR1 is MDHEN and CDR2 SYDVKM.

The chain joins TRBV5-1 to TRBJ1-1; no reliable D call. V was clipped by 4 bases and J by 0 bases, with 13 bases between them. Germline V lookup: CDR1 SGHRS, CDR2 YFSETQ. The CDR3 extends over 15 amino acids. DNA of the CDR3: TGCGCCAGCAGCCCGACACCGGGGTTGAACACTGAAGCTTTCTTT. Encoded protein: CASSPTPGLNTEAFF.

The chain carries TRBV29-1 and TRBJ2-1; 7 nucleotides line up with TRBD2. V was clipped by 6 bases and J by 12 bases; unmatched bases: 20. The germline V gene encodes CDR1 SQVTM and CDR2 ANQGSEA. The CDR3 loop spans 15 amino acids. The CDR3 DNA follows: TGCAGCGTCAGTAAGGGAGGGCCTGCAACAGATGTGCAGTTCTTC. As protein: CSVSKGGPATDVQFF.

The rearrangement links TRBV20-1 to TRBJ2-1; 11 positions match TRBD2. This CDR3 has 14 residues. V lost 2 bases and J lost 5; bases outside the gene matches: 2. Per germline, CDR1 DFQATT and CDR2 SNEGSKA (reference sequence). The CDR3 protein is CSARRLAGNNEQFF. The CDR3 DNA reads as TGCAGTGCTAGACGACTAGCGGGGAACAATGAGCAGTTCTTC.

This sequence joins TRBV3-1 and TRBJ2-1, with 7 bases matching TRBD2. CDR1 and CDR2 from the germline V gene are LGHDT and YNNKEL (reference sequence). The CDR3 consists of 18 residues. J lost 7 bases, V lost 4 bases, and 19 bases had no gene match. The CDR3 DNA is TGTGCCAGCAGCCCCCAGTGGGGCGGGAGTAAATTGGGGAATGAGCAGTTCTTC. It yields the protein CASSPQWGGSKLGNEQFF.

This clonotype was seen only a few times. The chain is built from TRBV10-3 and TRBJ1-1; 7 nucleotides agree with TRBD1. This CDR3 region has 17 residues. CDR1 is ENHRY, CDR2 SYGVKD, per germline. With V trimmed by 0 bases and J by 4 bases, 11 bases remained unmatched. CDR3 region: CAISESTAGQSLTEAFF. CDR3 nucleotide sequence: TGTGCCATCAGTGAGTCGACCGCGGGACAGTCGCTCACTGAAGCTTTCTTT.

The V and J genes are TRBV12-3 or TRBV12-4 and TRBJ2-5, with 8 bases that match TRBD1. TRBJ2-7 matches the DNA end more closely, so the J call is doubtful. The CDR3 contains 15 residues. The CDR3: CASSPRQGRAYEQYF. The CDR3 region has the DNA TGTGCCAGCAGCCCTAGACAGGGGCGCGCCTACGAGCAGTACTTC.

The chain recombines TRBV7-2 with TRBJ2-7; TRBD2 agrees at 7 bases. This CDR3 is 16 amino acids long. Germline V gives CDR1 SGHTA, CDR2 FQGNSA. Losses at the gene ends were 2 bases for V and 6 bases for J; bases not matched to a gene: 13. The CDR3 sequence is CASSLYLGGSSLEQYF. The CDR3 DNA sequence: TGTGCCAGCAGCTTATACTTGGGCGGGAGTTCCCTCGAGCAGTACTTC.

This clonotype was recorded a few times. The chain combines TRBV24-1 with TRBJ2-3, with 7 bases aligning to TRBD1. V lost 2 bases, J lost 7 bases, and 5 bases stayed unmatched. CDR1 is KGHDR, CDR2 SFDVKD, per germline. There are 14 residues in the CDR3. Here the CDR3 reads CATSDSGQAYTQYF. CDR3 bases: TGTGCCACCAGTGATTCCGGACAGGCCTATACGCAGTATTTT.

The chain has TRBV7-3 and TRBJ2-1; tentatively, D is TRBD2 (5 bases). V was trimmed by 4 bases and J by 2 bases, leaving 21 bases between them. Germline lookup yields CDR1 SGHTA and CDR2 FQGTGA. The CDR3 extends over 18 amino acids. CDR3 DNA sequence: TGTGCCAGCAGCTCAAAGGGCACGAGCGCGGGTACCTACAATGAGCAGTTCTTC. Translation gives CASSSKGTSAGTYNEQFF.

The J gene is TRBJ2-5, the V gene TRBV12-3 or TRBV12-4; 8 bases are shared with TRBD1. The end of the DNA fits TRBJ2-7 better, so the J call may be wrong. This CDR3 is 15 amino acids long. The CDR3 here is CASSLGDRGMDEQYF. Written as DNA, the CDR3 is TGTGCCAGCAGTTTAGGAGACAGGGGTATGGACGAGCAGTACTTC.

The chain uses TRBV6-5 and TRBJ2-1; D may correspond to TRBD1 or TRBD2 (5 bases each). The CDR3 sequence is 15 residues long. In germline, CDR1 is MNHEY, CDR2 SVGAGI. The ends were cut back, 3 bases at V and 7 bases at J, with 16 bases in the middle. The DNA for the CDR3 is TGTGCCAGCAGTTATGAGAGGGGCGCCCTAAATGAGCAGTTCTTC. It specifies CASSYERGALNEQFF.

This chain links TRBV9 with TRBJ2-5; 9 bases align to TRBD2. Germline assignment: CDR1 SGDLS and CDR2 YYNGEE. The CDR3 is made up of 14 amino acids. V trimming: 3 bases; J trimming: 5 bases; junction bases outside the gene matches: 5. CDR3 region: CASSAGTSFETQYF. As DNA, the CDR3 is TGTGCCAGCAGCGCCGGGACTAGCTTTGAGACCCAGTACTTC.

This clonotype was counted between two and nine times. The rearrangement joins TRBV24-1 to TRBJ2-3; 10 nucleotides align to TRBD1. The V and J ends lost 5 bases and 5 bases, in that order; junction bases with no gene match: 9. Germline loops: CDR1 KGHDR, CDR2 SFDVKD. This CDR3 has 16 amino acids. The DNA of the CDR3 is TGTGCCACCAGTGGGGATGACAGGGGGCATAAAGATACGCAGTATTTT. It codes for CATSGDDRGHKDTQYF.

The chain combines TRBV20-1 with TRBJ1-6, with 8 bases that match TRBD1. This CDR3 has 13 residues. CDR1 is DFQATT, CDR2 SNEGSKA, per germline (reference sequence). The junction had 4 bases not matched to a gene; V was cut back by 5 bases and J by 7 bases. The CDR3 DNA follows: TGCAGTGCTTACAGGGGGACGAATTCACCCCTCCACTTT. This translates into CSAYRGTNSPLHF.

The chain uses TRBV7-6 and TRBJ2-4, with 7 bases that match TRBD2. The end of the DNA aligns better with TRBJ2-7, so the J call may be wrong. The CDR3 runs to 16 residues. Germline assignment: CDR1 SGHVS and CDR2 FNYEAQ. The CDR3 nucleotides are TGTGCCAGCAGCCGACCCTCCGGGGGGAGCGAGTACGAGCAGTACTTC. Its protein product is CASSRPSGGSEYEQYF.

The J gene is TRBJ2-4, the V gene TRBV18, with TRBD1 matching 7 bases. The tail of the sequence fits TRBJ2-7 better, so the J call may be wrong. The germline gives CDR1 KGHSH, CDR2 LQKENI. The CDR3 runs 15 residues. CDR3: CASSPKDRAPYEQYF. DNA for the CDR3: TGTGCCAGCTCACCGAAAGACAGGGCCCCCTACGAGCAGTACTTC.

The chain employs TRBV12-3 or TRBV12-4 and TRBJ2-3; no reliable D call. This CDR3 has 15 residues. V was cut by 6 bases and J by 6 bases, with 19 bases left in between. The CDR3 nucleotides are TGTGCCAGCAGCCCCCCCTTGCTAGGCCCTGATACGCAGTATTTT. Amino acids: CASSPPLLGPDTQYF.

The chain is built from TRBV9 and TRBJ2-7; D is ambiguous. CDR3 length: 13 residues. Trimming took off 3 bases at V and 0 bases at J, with 7 bases between the two ends. Germline V gene data show CDR1 as SGDLS and CDR2 as YYNGEE. The CDR3 loop reads CASSGASSYEQYF. DNA of the CDR3: TGTGCCAGCAGCGGGGCCTCCTCCTACGAGCAGTACTTC.

This chain uses TRBV13 with TRBJ1-1; no clear D gene. The V gene lost 3 bases and the J gene lost 11 bases, with 16 bases spanning the gap. The CDR3 is made up of 13 amino acids. CDR1 PRHDT and CDR2 FYEKMQ come from the germline V gene (reference sequence). CDR3 sequence: CASSFPGSARAFF. The CDR3 DNA sequence: TGTGCCAGCAGCTTTCCAGGATCTGCCCGGGCTTTCTTT.

This clonotype was observed a handful of times. CDR3 residues: CASSTTTSGASTDTQYF. Written as DNA, the CDR3 is TGTGCCAGCAGCACCACCACTAGCGGGGCTTCCACAGATACGCAGTATTTT. The V and J genes are TRBV7-9 and TRBJ2-3, with 10 bases identical to TRBD2. Germline V gene sequence: CDR1 SEHNR, CDR2 FQNEAQ (reference sequence). The CDR3 consists of 17 residues. V lost 5 bases and J lost 2; bases outside the gene matches: 10.

DNA of the CDR3: TGTGCCAGCAGCCCAAAGGGACAGGCCTTTAGGGGAGATACGCAGTATTTT. As protein: CASSPKGQAFRGDTQYF. The rearrangement uses TRBV7-3 and TRBJ2-3; TRBD1 matches 8 bases. V was pared by 5 bases and J by 5 bases, with 15 bases of the junction left unmatched. The CDR3 is 17 amino acids. CDR1 and CDR2 from the germline V gene are SGHTA and FQGTGA.

This chain joins TRBV7-8 and TRBJ2-5; perhaps TRBD2 as D (6 bases). The CDR3 contains 15 residues. CDR1 is SGHVS, CDR2 FQNEAQ, per germline. The V gene lost 0 bases and the J gene lost 2 bases, with 10 bases spanning the gap. The CDR3 DNA reads as TGTGCCAGCAGCTTAGCAGTCGGGAGTCAAGAGACCCAGTACTTC. Translated, it gives CASSLAVGSQETQYF.